This TCR beta chain was recorded in a study of cytomegalovirus exposure and HLA in healthy donors. Losses at the gene ends were 5 bases for V and 4 bases for J; bases not matched to a gene: 9. The germline V gene has CDR1 LNHDA and CDR2 SQIVND (reference sequence). CDR3 length: 15 amino acids. The PCR was carried out with 60 Vbeta primers and 13 Jbeta primers. Clones were read by immunoSEQ multiplex PCR, and TCRdb kept only the in-frame ones, dropping some. In the table there are around 190,000 clones, 60% to 85% of which are singletons. The J gene is TRBJ2-5, the V gene TRBV19, with TRBD2 matching 8 bases. The origin of this receptor is a man aged 40-49 years in good health and CMV-seronegative. The sequenced sample consisted of PBMCs. The CDR3 region is CASSLQRERGETQYF. DNA of the CDR3: TGTGCCAGTAGTCTCCAGCGGGAGAGGGGAGAGACCCAGTACTTC.